Sequencing of this T cell receptor (beta chain) was carried out in a study of blood T cells in healthy people across ages. For the second PCR, which ran for roughly 6 to 12 cycles, a sample-barcoded 5' primer and a J-beta primer mix were used. Each cDNA molecule received a tag from a template-switch adaptor that had 12 random nucleotides. One entry per CDR3 protein results from TCRdb running MiXCR on the 5' RACE reads. Here the sample spans 600,000 or so distinct CDR3 sequences, around 48% being singletons. Germline V gives CDR1 MNHNY, CDR2 SVGAGI (reference sequence). V lost 8 bases to trimming and J lost 2 bases, with 9 bases between them. The CDR3 spans 13 residues. Ten or more counts support this clonotype.

The chain couples TRBV6-6 to TRBJ2-2; a possible D gene is TRBD2 (5 bases). Sequenced sample: blood. The receptor was derived from a man older than 75 in good health. In nucleotides, the CDR3 is TGTGCCAGCCGGGGAGAAAACACCGGGGAGCTGTTTTTT. This encodes CASRGENTGELFF.